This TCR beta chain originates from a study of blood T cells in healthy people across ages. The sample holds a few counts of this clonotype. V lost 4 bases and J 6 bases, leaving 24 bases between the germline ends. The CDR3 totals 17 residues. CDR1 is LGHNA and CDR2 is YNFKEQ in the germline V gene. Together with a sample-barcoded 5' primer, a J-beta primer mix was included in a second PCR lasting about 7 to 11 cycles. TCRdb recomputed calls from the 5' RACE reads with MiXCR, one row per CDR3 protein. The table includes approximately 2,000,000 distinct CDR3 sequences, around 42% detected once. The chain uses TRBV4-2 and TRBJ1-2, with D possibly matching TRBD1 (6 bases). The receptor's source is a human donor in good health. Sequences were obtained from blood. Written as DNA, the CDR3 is TGTGCCAGCAGCCCCCGCGGAGGGGGTGATCGGTTGAATGGCTACACCTTC. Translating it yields CASSPRGGGDRLNGYTF.